A single sample gave rise to the 21 T cell receptor beta chains below, sequenced in a study of identical twins. TCRdb itself ran the 5' RACE reads through MiXCR, one entry per CDR3 protein. The profile shows 510,000 or so distinct CDR3 sequences, 12% to 15% of them singletons. These data were also filed under a second study, of yellow fever vaccine responses in identical twins.

What was sequenced was CD4+ T cells sorted from blood. These receptors were taken from a woman aged 18-29 years in good health.

CDR3 residues: CASSLGLIYEQYF. DNA for the CDR3: TGTGCCAGCAGCCTTGGGCTCATCTACGAGCAGTACTTC. This chain uses TRBV5-5 with TRBJ2-7; D is unclear. V shed 4 bases and J shed 3 bases, with 11 bases lying between them. The CDR3 runs to 13 residues. CDR1 is SGHKS, CDR2 YYEKEE, per germline (reference sequence).

This chain joins TRBV19 and TRBJ2-1, with TRBD2 matching 7 bases. V was pared by 0 bases and J by 3 bases, with 8 bases of the junction left unmatched. CDR1 and CDR2 from the germline V gene are LNHDA and SQIVND (reference sequence). This CDR3 is 17 amino acids long. Here the CDR3 reads CASSIDRGGGFYNEQFF. The CDR3, as DNA: TGTGCCAGTAGTATAGATCGGGGCGGGGGATTCTACAATGAGCAGTTCTTC.

This clonotype was observed a few times. This chain uses TRBV2 with TRBJ2-2; D possibly uses TRBD1 or TRBD2 (5 bases each). CDR1 and CDR2 from the germline V gene are SNHLY and FYNNEI. This CDR3 has 16 amino acids. V dropped 8 bases and J dropped 6 bases, with 22 bases sitting between them. Written as DNA, the CDR3 is TGTGCCAGCTCCCCCGGGACCCGTCGTTTAGCCGGGGAGCTGTTTTTT. It yields the protein CASSPGTRRLAGELFF.

The sample holds many counts of this clonotype. This sequence joins TRBV7-9 and TRBJ2-1; 8 bases are a match to TRBD1. Trimming took 5 bases from V and 4 from J; bases not matched to a gene: 7. Germline values: CDR1 SEHNR, CDR2 FQNEAQ (reference sequence). The CDR3 is 15 residues long. CDR3 protein: CASSPGGGTYNEQFF. The CDR3 DNA reads TGTGCCAGCAGCCCAGGGGGCGGGACATACAATGAGCAGTTCTTC.

The chain couples TRBV10-3 to TRBJ2-5; the match to TRBD1 covers 7 bases. The trim removed 4 bases at V and 0 bases at J, leaving 11 bases unmatched. CDR1 is ENHRY, CDR2 SYGVKD, per germline. There are 17 residues in the CDR3. This chain's CDR3 is CAISGSFGQDHQETQYF. Written as DNA, the CDR3 is TGTGCCATCAGTGGGAGTTTTGGACAGGACCACCAAGAGACCCAGTACTTC.

The rearrangement links TRBV24-1 to TRBJ2-1; possibly TRBD2 for D (5 bases). V was trimmed by 3 bases and J by 7 bases, leaving 18 bases between them. The CDR3 runs 16 residues. In germline, CDR1 is KGHDR, CDR2 SFDVKD. Here the CDR3 DNA reads TGTGCCACCAGTGATACCGGGGATTTCCGCATTAATGAGCAGTTCTTC. It specifies CATSDTGDFRINEQFF.

This clonotype was counted a few times. The gene calls are TRBV5-1 and TRBJ1-2; 8 bases are shared with TRBD1. The V gene's germline CDR1 is SGHRS and CDR2 YFSETQ. There are 13 residues in the CDR3. V lost 4 bases and J lost 8; bases outside the gene matches: 7. This chain's CDR3 is CASSPRTGQGYTF. The CDR3, as DNA: TGCGCCAGCAGCCCCAGGACAGGGCAAGGCTACACCTTC.

This clonotype occurred a few times. CDR3 coding DNA: TGCAGTGCCCACTTAGGACTAGTCCGGGGGTCCTACAATGAGCAGTTCTTC. This codes for CSAHLGLVRGSYNEQFF. The V gene is TRBV20-1, the J gene TRBJ2-1; 7 bases line up with TRBD2. CDR3 length: 17 amino acids. Germline lookup yields CDR1 DFQATT and CDR2 SNEGSKA (reference sequence). With V trimmed by 6 bases and J by 1 base, 15 bases remained unmatched.

The chain has TRBV5-6 and TRBJ2-2; 7 nucleotides align to TRBD2. V shed 4 bases, J shed 5 bases, and the junction held 8 bases outside the gene matches. CDR1 SGHDT and CDR2 YYEEEE come from the germline V gene. The CDR3 length is 15 residues. CDR3 sequence reads: CASSRDRRGTGELFF. CDR3 DNA sequence: TGTGCCAGCAGCAGGGACCGGCGGGGGACCGGGGAGCTGTTTTTT.

V and J are TRBV12-3 or TRBV12-4 and TRBJ1-1; D is unclear. With 8 bases removed from V and 3 bases from J, the gap between germline ends came to 13 bases. This CDR3 contains 13 residues. As DNA, the CDR3 is TGTGCCAGCGTCAACCAACCGTACACTGAAGCTTTCTTT. It encodes CASVNQPYTEAFF.

This clonotype was seen only a few times. The rearrangement joins TRBV7-9 to TRBJ2-7; D is perhaps TRBD1 (5 bases). The CDR3 has 13 amino acids. In germline, CDR1 is SEHNR, CDR2 FQNEAQ (reference sequence). With 5 bases removed from V and 6 bases from J, the gap between germline ends came to 14 bases. In nucleotides, the CDR3 is TGTGCCAGCAGCCTAAACATCCAGGGCGAGCAGTACTTC. Translating it yields CASSLNIQGEQYF. Together with reference TRBV7-9 and TRBJ2-7, the CDR3 gives the full variable domain: DTGVSQNPRHKITKRGQNVTFRCDPISEHNRLYWYRQTLGQGPEFLTYFQNEAQLEKSRLLSDRFSAERPKGSFSTLEIQRTEQGDSAMYLCASSLNIQGEQYFGPGTRLTVT.

The rearrangement uses TRBV5-1 and TRBJ1-2; D remains unclear. V was clipped by 0 bases and J by 4 bases, with 16 bases between them. The length of the CDR3 is 16 residues. CDR1 SGHRS and CDR2 YFSETQ come from the germline V gene. CDR3 loop: CASSLGSTADFYGYTF. CDR3 DNA: TGCGCCAGCAGCTTGGGGAGCACGGCCGATTTCTATGGCTACACCTTC.

This clonotype has a handful of counts. The V gene is TRBV7-9, the J gene TRBJ2-2; TRBD2 is a possible D gene (5 bases). The CDR3 loop spans 15 amino acids. V shed 1 base and J shed 4 bases, with 10 bases lying between them. The germline gives CDR1 SEHNR, CDR2 FQNEAQ (reference sequence). The chain's CDR3 is CASSLGGRITGELFF. The DNA for the CDR3 is TGTGCCAGCAGCTTAGGTGGGAGAATCACCGGGGAGCTGTTTTTT.

This clonotype has only a few counts. The chain links TRBV21-1 to TRBJ1-2; the tabulated D call, TRBD1, remains unverified against the DNA. TRBV21-1 is designated a pseudogene. This CDR3 contains 15 residues. Written as DNA, the CDR3 is TGTGCCAGCAGCAAAAACAGGGTAGCTAACTATGGCTACACCTTC. This encodes CASSKNRVANYGYTF.

The CDR3 nucleotides are TGTGCCAGCAGGCAATGGGTGAACACTGAAGCTTTCTTT. Encoded protein: CASRQWVNTEAFF. This chain links TRBV14 with TRBJ1-1; D gene ambiguous. The CDR3 runs to 13 residues. Trimming took 6 bases from V and 0 from J, leaving 8 bases between them. Germline CDR1 reads SGHDN; CDR2 reads FVKESK.

V gene TRBV3-1 combines with J gene TRBJ1-6; D ambiguous. The V end lost 0 bases, the J end lost 8 bases, and 14 bases lay between the germline ends. CDR1 and CDR2 (germline): LGHDT, YNNKEL (reference sequence). The CDR3 has 16 residues. This CDR3 is CASSQDAGGRHSPLHF. The CDR3 coding sequence is TGTGCCAGCAGCCAAGATGCAGGTGGACGGCATTCACCCCTCCACTTT. The full variable domain, rest sourced from reference TRBV3-1 and TRBJ1-6, is DTAVSQTPKYLVTQMGNDKSIKCEQNLGHDTMYWYKQDSKKFLKIMFSYNNKELIINETVPNRFSPKSPDKAHLNLHINSLELGDSAVYFCASSQDAGGRHSPLHFGNGTRLTVT.

The CDR3 spells CASSRDPPVPGMNTEAFF. CDR3 sequence (DNA): TGTGCCAGCTCTCGGGACCCTCCGGTACCGGGGATGAACACTGAAGCTTTCTTT. This chain joins TRBV18 and TRBJ1-1, with TRBD1 as a possible D gene (5 bases). With 6 bases removed from V and 0 bases from J, the gap between germline ends came to 23 bases. Germline lookup yields CDR1 KGHSH and CDR2 LQKENI. CDR3 length: 18 amino acids.

In this sample, this clonotype turned up a few times. The rearrangement joins TRBV12-3 or TRBV12-4 to TRBJ1-1; D not certain. The CDR3 sequence is 14 residues long. V was trimmed by 6 bases and J by 6 bases, leaving 17 bases between them. For the CDR3, the DNA is TGTGCCAGCAGGGGCTCCGGCCTTAACCCTGAAGCTTTCTTT. Protein: CASRGSGLNPEAFF.

The chain employs TRBV20-1 and TRBJ2-2; unclear D gene. V was pared by 5 bases and J by 0 bases, with 10 bases between. Germline lookup yields CDR1 DFQATT and CDR2 SNEGSKA (reference sequence). The CDR3 is made up of 14 amino acids. The CDR3 DNA reads as TGCAGTGCTGCGAGGTGGGCGAACACCGGGGAGCTGTTTTTT. Its translation is CSAARWANTGELFF.

V and J are TRBV5-1 and TRBJ2-6; D might be TRBD1 (5 bases). V was clipped by 0 bases and J by 0 bases, with 19 bases between them. This CDR3 has 20 amino acids. Germline V gene data show CDR1 as SGHRS and CDR2 as YFSETQ. This CDR3 reads CASSLEPGSILSSGANVLTF. CDR3 in DNA: TGCGCCAGCAGCTTGGAGCCAGGGTCCATTTTGAGCTCTGGGGCCAACGTCCTGACTTTC.

The chain has TRBV28 and TRBJ2-1, with D perhaps TRBD1 or TRBD2 (5 bases each). The V end was cut by 4 bases, the J end by 13 bases, with 14 bases between. This CDR3 spans 12 amino acids. CDR1 MDHEN and CDR2 SYDVKM come from the germline V gene. The CDR3 DNA reads TGTGCCAGCAGTTGGGACCTGGACCCTCAGTTCTTC. Its protein is CASSWDLDPQFF.